This note documents a single T cell receptor beta chain sequence. Its target is unknown. These data originate in a study of cytomegalovirus exposure and HLA in healthy donors. Study-level findings and limits: Researchers reported in a later analysis that common viral pathogens appeared linked to several top clusters. It was only CMV serostatus that was available as immune exposure information. The later analysis indicated that the majority of CMV-associated TCR beta chains appeared HLA-restricted.

The PCR ran on 60 Vbeta and 13 Jbeta primers. The method was immunoSEQ multiplex PCR; TCRdb's version includes in-frame clones alone and lacks a portion of them. The sample lists 140,000 to 150,000 clones; less than 85% were seen once. Donors sampled were nominally healthy, though unrecorded immune exposures were likely. Germline-derived CDR1 and CDR2 are KGHSH and LQKENI. The CDR3 extends over 15 amino acids. V lost 2 bases to trimming and J lost 0 bases, with 9 bases between them. Source material: PBMCs. This TCR was sampled from a woman aged 55-69 years in good health and CMV-seropositive. The chain has TRBV18 and TRBJ2-3, with D maybe TRBD1 (5 bases). Here the CDR3 reads CASSPERQSTDTQYF. The CDR3 DNA follows: TGTGCCAGCTCACCAGAGAGACAGAGCACAGATACGCAGTATTTT.